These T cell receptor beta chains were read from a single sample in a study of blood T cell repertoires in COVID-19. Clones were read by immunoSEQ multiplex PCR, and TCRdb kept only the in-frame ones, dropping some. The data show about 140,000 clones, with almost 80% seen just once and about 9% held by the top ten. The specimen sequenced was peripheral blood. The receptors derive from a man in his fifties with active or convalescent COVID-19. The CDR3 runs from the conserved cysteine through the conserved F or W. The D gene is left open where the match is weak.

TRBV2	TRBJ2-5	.	CASSGARGSVGETQYF
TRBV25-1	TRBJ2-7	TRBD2	CASSEYTGGSNEQYF
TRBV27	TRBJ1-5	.	CASSPGQGLFRTQPQHF
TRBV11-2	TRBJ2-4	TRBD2	CASSLRSGGINIQYF
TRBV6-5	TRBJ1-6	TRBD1	CASSSGTGESPLHF
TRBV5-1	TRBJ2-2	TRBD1	CASSLGQGGTGELFF
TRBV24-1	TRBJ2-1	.	CATSEEYNEQFF
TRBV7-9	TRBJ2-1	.	CASSLGARYEQFF
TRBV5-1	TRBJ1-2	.	CASSSGVGYGYTF
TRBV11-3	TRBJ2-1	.	CASSEGTSHNEQFF
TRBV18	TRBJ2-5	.	CASSETGETQYF
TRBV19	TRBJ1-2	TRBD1	CASSWTGYDYGYTF
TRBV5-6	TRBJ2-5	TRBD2	CASRGGGSQTQYF
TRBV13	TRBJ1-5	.	CASSSGPNQPQHF
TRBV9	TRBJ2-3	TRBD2	CASSVDPPASGTVGGTDTQYF
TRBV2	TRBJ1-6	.	CASSLRGGAGNSPLHF
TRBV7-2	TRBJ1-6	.	CASSFRAGPGSPLHF
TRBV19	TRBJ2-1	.	CASSISGFFYNEQFF
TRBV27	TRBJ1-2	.	CASSRRARGVLHDYGYTF
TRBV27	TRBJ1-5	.	CASSLNPGQPQHF
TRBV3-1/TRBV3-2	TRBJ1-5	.	CASSQGRGNNQPQHF
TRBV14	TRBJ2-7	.	CASSHWTGSYEQYF
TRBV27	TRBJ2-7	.	CASSLSMAGYEQYF
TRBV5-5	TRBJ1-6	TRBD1	CASSSRDSSSPLHF
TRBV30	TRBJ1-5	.	CAWTFGGGDQPQHF
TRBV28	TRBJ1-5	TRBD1	CASSSLRTGTNQPQHF
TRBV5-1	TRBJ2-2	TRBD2	CASSRPEREGDTGELFF
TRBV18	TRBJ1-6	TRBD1	CASSPQGQFVDSPLHF
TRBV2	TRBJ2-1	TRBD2	CASSRGSSYNEQFF
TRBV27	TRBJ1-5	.	CASSRVGQPQHF
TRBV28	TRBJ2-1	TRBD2	CASSLRGINEQFF
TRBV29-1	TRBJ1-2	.	CSVDTTTAVLPYGYTF
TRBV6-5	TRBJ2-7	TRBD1	CASTGQGSYEQYF
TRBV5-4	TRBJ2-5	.	CASSLVSGETQYF
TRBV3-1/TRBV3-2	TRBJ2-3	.	CASSLSVGPTDTQYF
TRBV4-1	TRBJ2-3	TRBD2	CASSQGRGSDTQYF
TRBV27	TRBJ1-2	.	CASSFSGGSYGYTF
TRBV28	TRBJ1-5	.	CASSPAVVGNQPQHF
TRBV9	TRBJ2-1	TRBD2	CASSVDAGGPYNEQFF
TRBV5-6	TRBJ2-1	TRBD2	CASSRVRASGSGEQFF
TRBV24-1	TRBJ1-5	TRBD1	CATSDSTGVGNQPQHF
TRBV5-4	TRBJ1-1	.	CASSTLWGVNTEAFF
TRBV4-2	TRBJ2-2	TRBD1	CASSPTTGGDGELFF
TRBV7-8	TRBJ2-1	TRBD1	CASSRRQGSYNEQFF
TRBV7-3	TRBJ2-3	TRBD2	CASSRAGRSTDTQYF
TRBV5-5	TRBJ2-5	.	CASSDNRVRGETQYF
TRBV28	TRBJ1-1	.	CASSWQGRRTFF
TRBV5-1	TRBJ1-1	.	CASTLGGTEAFF
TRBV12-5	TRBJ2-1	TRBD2	CASGNRLAGGVGYNEQFF
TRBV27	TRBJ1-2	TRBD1	CASSLGIGRGLANYGYTF
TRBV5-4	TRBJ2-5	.	CASSLDGESSETQYF